This section outlines one T cell receptor (beta chain) sequence together with its context. These data belong to a study of blood T cell repertoires in COVID-19. Germline CDR1 and CDR2: MDHEN and SYDVKM. V was shortened by 6 bases and J by 2 bases, with 14 bases between the two germline ends. The CDR3 runs to 15 residues. Clones were sequenced by immunoSEQ multiplex PCR, and TCRdb holds only the in-frame ones, with some missing. The table has about 140,000 clones, 75% to 80% seen once. Sample: PBMCs or T cells enriched from blood (not recorded which). The rearrangement uses TRBV28 and TRBJ1-5; maybe TRBD1 (5 bases). The sequence was obtained from a woman aged 50 to 60 who had recovered from COVID-19. In nucleotides, the CDR3 is TGTGCCAGCAGCGACAGTTCAGGAGGCAATCAGCCCCAGCATTTT. It is translated as CASSDSSGGNQPQHF.